Presented here are 21 T cell receptor beta chains from one specimen sequenced in a study of vaccination effects on CD4 cells after COVID-19 (dated 2022 in TCRdb). These receptors' antigens are unknown. After approximately eleven days of culture, CD4+ T cells were isolated with the EasySep CD4+ T cell isolation kit. Two doses of either the BNT162b2 or the mRNA-1273 mRNA SARS-CoV-2 vaccine were administered to participants. The library came from the immunoSEQ multiplex PCR assay. Drawn from immuneACCESS, this table holds only the in-frame rearrangements with V and J called that TCRdb kept. Clones are partly lost; checked studies trace under half to an unresolved V gene and leave the rest unexplained. The sample table records tens of thousands of clones; around 80% of these occur just once. The ten biggest clones cover approximately 2.3% of the sample. The sequencing here drew on CD4+ T cells from PBMCs cultured without peptide, taken after COVID-19 vaccination. These receptors were obtained from a human donor who received a COVID-19 vaccine.

The V and J genes are TRBV10-1 and TRBJ2-5, with D unclear. Trimming shortened V by 0 bases and J by 2 bases, and 13 bases separated the two germline ends. This CDR3 has 16 residues. Germline V gives CDR1 WNHNN, CDR2 SYGVQD (reference sequence). The CDR3 protein is CASSESGLRWQETQYF. The CDR3 DNA sequence: TGCGCCAGCAGTGAGTCGGGCCTACGGTGGCAAGAGACCCAGTACTTC.

The rearrangement joins TRBV3-1 (or the pseudogene TRBV3-2) to TRBJ1-2; D possibly corresponds to TRBD1 (6 bases). Germline loops: CDR1 LGHDT, CDR2 YNNKEL (reference sequence). The V end lost 3 bases, the J end lost 8 bases, and 16 bases lay between the germline ends. The CDR3 sequence is 14 residues long. The CDR3 here is CASSHLGGAEGYTF. CDR3 sequence (DNA): TGTGCCAGCAGCCATTTGGGGGGCGCGGAAGGCTACACCTTC.

This clone was seen only once. The chain links TRBV6-6 to TRBJ2-2; a possible D gene is TRBD2 (5 bases). The germline V gene has CDR1 MNHNY and CDR2 SVGAGI (reference sequence). V shed 4 bases and J shed 8 bases, with 5 bases lying between them. The CDR3 has 11 amino acids. The chain's CDR3 is CASSSGGELFF. The CDR3 bases are TGTGCCAGCAGTTCGGGGGGGGAGCTGTTTTTT.

This clone appeared once. J is TRBJ2-3 and V is TRBV10-3; no reliable D call. The CDR3 is 14 amino acids. Germline V gene lookup returns CDR1 ENHRY and CDR2 SYGVKD. Between the trimmed V and J ends, which lost 4 bases and 4 bases, there was a span of 12 bases. CDR3 in amino acids: CAISANQYADTQYF. CDR3 bases: TGTGCCATCAGTGCTAACCAGTACGCAGATACGCAGTATTTT.

There are a few counts of this clone. The V and J genes are TRBV5-4 and TRBJ1-5, with D perhaps matching TRBD1 (5 bases). Germline assignment: CDR1 SGHNT and CDR2 YYREEE (reference sequence). Trimming took off 6 bases at V and 5 bases at J, with 12 bases between the two ends. CDR3 size: 13 residues. CDR3 in amino acids: CASTPRGDQPQHF. CDR3 sequence (DNA): TGTGCCAGCACCCCGCGGGGGGATCAGCCCCAGCATTTT.

V is TRBV20-1 and J is TRBJ1-2; unclear D gene. Deletions cut 3 bases from V and 8 bases from J, with 22 bases between. Per germline, CDR1 DFQATT and CDR2 SNEGSKA (reference sequence). The CDR3 totals 15 residues. Here the CDR3 DNA reads TGCAGTGCTAGTAATACCTCGATGCCTGAATGGGGCTACACCTTC. Its protein product is CSASNTSMPEWGYTF.

V usage is TRBV10-2 and J usage is TRBJ1-1; D call uncertain. The CDR3 is made up of 13 amino acids. V was clipped by 8 bases and J by 4 bases, with 14 bases between them. Germline V lookup: CDR1 WSHSY, CDR2 SAAADI. CDR3 sequence (DNA): TGCGCCAGCGGGGAGTATTGGAGCACTGAAGCTTTCTTT. The encoded protein is CASGEYWSTEAFF.

This chain uses TRBV10-3 with TRBJ2-3; D gene ambiguous. Trimming cost V 0 bases and J 1 base, with 8 bases left between them. Germline V gene lookup returns CDR1 ENHRY and CDR2 SYGVKD. The CDR3 covers 15 residues. CDR3 sequence reads: CAISESVAGTDTQYF. CDR3 DNA: TGTGCCATCAGTGAGTCGGTGGCAGGCACAGATACGCAGTATTTT.

The chain employs TRBV29-1 and TRBJ1-4, with D perhaps matching TRBD1 (5 bases). CDR1 is SQVTM and CDR2 is ANQGSEA in the germline V gene. V shed 4 bases and J shed 8 bases, with 8 bases lying between them. This CDR3 has 11 residues. CDR3: CSVVSGEKLFF. DNA for the CDR3: TGCAGCGTTGTGTCAGGGGAAAAACTGTTTTTT. The variable domain in full, completed from reference TRBV29-1 and TRBJ1-4, reads SAVISQKPSRDICQRGTSLTIQCQVDSQVTMMFWYRQQPGQSLTLIATANQGSEATYESGFVIDKFPISRPNLTFSTLTVSNMSPEDSSIYLCSVVSGEKLFFGSGTQLSVL.

The chain couples TRBV6-5 to TRBJ1-2; a weak D match, TRBD1 (6 bases). Germline V CDR1 and CDR2: MNHEY, SVGAGI. The CDR3 has 15 amino acids. The V end was cut by 7 bases, the J end by 2 bases, with 17 bases between. The CDR3 coding sequence is TGTGCCAGCACCGAGAGTATAGGGGGAAACTATGGCTACACCTTC. Encoded protein: CASTESIGGNYGYTF.

The V and J genes are TRBV19 and TRBJ1-1; the D is unclear. Trimming stripped 3 bases from V and 1 base from J, with 6 bases between. The CDR3 extends over 13 amino acids. Germline loops: CDR1 LNHDA, CDR2 SQIVND (reference sequence). The CDR3: CASSIFRNTEAFF. CDR3 nucleotides: TGTGCCAGTAGTATTTTCAGGAACACTGAAGCTTTCTTT.

This chain connects TRBV7-2 to TRBJ1-2; unclear D gene. The V gene lost 3 bases and the J gene lost 4 bases, with 9 bases spanning the gap. Germline V gives CDR1 SGHTA, CDR2 FQGNSA. The CDR3 runs 13 residues. The CDR3: CASSFPGTYGYTF. CDR3 bases: TGTGCCAGCAGCTTCCCAGGCACCTATGGCTACACCTTC.

The chain has TRBV6-5 and TRBJ2-5; 8 bases line up with TRBD1. V was pared by 8 bases and J by 1 base, with 6 bases of the junction left unmatched. CDR3 length: 14 residues. Germline V lookup: CDR1 MNHEY, CDR2 SVGAGI. CDR3 in DNA: TGTGCCAGCGCCCGGACAGGGAGCCAAGAGACCCAGTACTTC. Translating gives CASARTGSQETQYF.

The genes are TRBV7-3 and TRBJ2-2; maybe TRBD1 (6 bases). CDR1 is SGHTA and CDR2 is FQGTGA in the germline V gene. This CDR3 comprises 14 residues. The V end lost 8 bases, the J end lost 6 bases, and 16 bases lay between the germline ends. The CDR3 DNA reads as TGTGCCAGCGGCCAATACAGGGTGGCCGGGGAGCTGTTTTTT. This codes for CASGQYRVAGELFF.

The V and J genes are TRBV29-1 and TRBJ2-5; 11 bases are shared with TRBD2. V lost 6 bases and J lost 3; bases outside the gene matches: 3. The CDR3 totals 13 residues. CDR1 and CDR2 (germline): SQVTM, ANQGSEA. CDR3 sequence: CSVGLAVKETQYF. The CDR3 bases are TGCAGCGTGGGACTAGCGGTAAAAGAGACCCAGTACTTC. Based on the CDR3 plus reference TRBV29-1 and TRBJ2-5, the full variable domain is SAVISQKPSRDICQRGTSLTIQCQVDSQVTMMFWYRQQPGQSLTLIATANQGSEATYESGFVIDKFPISRPNLTFSTLTVSNMSPEDSSIYLCSVGLAVKETQYFGPGTRLLVL.

This clone was seen just once. The CDR3 spells CATSGQGKTGELFF. Written as DNA, the CDR3 is TGTGCCACCTCGGGACAGGGGAAAACCGGGGAGCTGTTTTTT. The V gene is TRBV5-8, the J gene TRBJ2-2; 10 bases fit TRBD1. The V gene's germline CDR1 is SGHTS and CDR2 YDEGEE. V shed 9 bases and J 5 bases; nucleotides not matched to a gene: 7. This CDR3 region has 14 residues.

The J gene is TRBJ1-2, the V gene TRBV19; no definite D call. This CDR3 comprises 13 residues. Germline-derived CDR1 and CDR2 are LNHDA and SQIVND (reference sequence). Trimming took 3 bases from V and 2 from J, leaving 7 bases between them. The CDR3 reads CASSIWENYGYTF. CDR3 nucleotide sequence: TGTGCCAGTAGTATTTGGGAAAACTATGGCTACACCTTC.

This clone was observed a few times. The chain employs TRBV5-1 and TRBJ2-3; D remains unclear. The CDR3 spans 13 residues. Germline CDR1 SGHRS, CDR2 YFSETQ. The germline V and J ends were trimmed by 0 bases and 4 bases, with 6 bases remaining between them. This CDR3 reads CASSLAVADTQYF. CDR3 DNA: TGCGCCAGCAGCTTGGCAGTAGCAGATACGCAGTATTTT.

This clone has only a few counts. The genes are TRBV5-1 and TRBJ1-2, with TRBD1 as a possible D gene (5 bases). Trimming left V 4 bases short and J 3 bases short, with 13 bases between. The V gene's germline CDR1 is SGHRS and CDR2 YFSETQ. This CDR3 is 14 amino acids long. CDR3 protein: CASSLTDSHYGYTF. CDR3 in DNA: TGCGCCAGCAGCCTTACCGACAGCCACTATGGCTACACCTTC.

V gene TRBV3-1 (or the pseudogene TRBV3-2) combines with J gene TRBJ2-1; TRBD1 matches 9 bases. This CDR3 spans 18 amino acids. The ends lost 4 bases at V and 7 bases at J; junction bases unmatched: 17. Germline CDR1 and CDR2: LGHDT and YNNKEL (reference sequence). For the CDR3, the DNA is TGTGCCAGCAGCCGCATTACTTCCGGGACAGGGTGGAGTAATGAGCAGTTCTTC. Its protein is CASSRITSGTGWSNEQFF.

The chain carries TRBV7-2 and TRBJ1-1; 7 bases align to TRBD1. CDR3 size: 17 residues. Trimming cost V 6 bases and J 0 bases; bases outside gene matches: 13. Germline V gene data show CDR1 as SGHTA and CDR2 as FQGNSA. The CDR3 nucleotides are TGTGCCAGCAGTCACGGGACAGTCAGCTTAATGAACACTGAAGCTTTCTTT. The encoded protein is CASSHGTVSLMNTEAFF.